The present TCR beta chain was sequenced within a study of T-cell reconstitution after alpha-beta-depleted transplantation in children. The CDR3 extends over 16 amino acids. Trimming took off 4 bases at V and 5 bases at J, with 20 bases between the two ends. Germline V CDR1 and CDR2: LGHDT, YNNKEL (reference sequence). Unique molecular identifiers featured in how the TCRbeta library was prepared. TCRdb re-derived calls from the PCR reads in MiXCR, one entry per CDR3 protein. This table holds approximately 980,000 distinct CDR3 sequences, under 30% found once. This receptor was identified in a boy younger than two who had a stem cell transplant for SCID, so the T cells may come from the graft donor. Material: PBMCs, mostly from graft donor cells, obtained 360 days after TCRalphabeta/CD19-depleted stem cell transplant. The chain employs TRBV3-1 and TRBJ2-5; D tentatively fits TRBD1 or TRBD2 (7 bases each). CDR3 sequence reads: CASSLNLRQGGETQYF. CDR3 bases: TGTGCCAGCAGCCTTAACCTCCGGCAGGGGGGGGAGACCCAGTACTTC.